These T cell receptor beta chains were read from a single sample in a study of T cell responses to AZD1222 COVID-19 vaccine. The assay was immunoSEQ multiplex PCR, and TCRdb's table has in-frame clones only and misses some. The sample has about 210,000 clones, about 92% seen once; the top ten hold 1% to 1.5%. The sample here was peripheral blood, taken on day 0 of AZD1222 vaccination. The receptors were gathered from an adult in good health. CDR3s include the opening cysteine and the closing phenylalanine or tryptophan. A D gene is named only where the DNA matches it firmly. Size is stated for part of the rows, as once, few or many counts, or as a class when the clone is expanded.

cdr3_nt	cdr3_aa	v_call	j_call	d_call	clone_size
TGTGCCAGTAGGGGGAACAGGCAGTATCAGGATACGCAGTATTTT	CASRGNRQYQDTQYF	TRBV19	TRBJ2-3	-	-
TGTGCCAGTAAATTCGCAGGGAACTATGGCTACACCTTC	CASKFAGNYGYTF	TRBV19	TRBJ1-2	-	-
TGTGCCAGCAGTGGGACCGGGGTCGGCTACACCTTC	CASSGTGVGYTF	TRBV12-3/TRBV12-4	TRBJ1-2	-	-
TGTGCCAGCAGCTTAGGATCAGGGCTTAGCAATCAGCCCCAGCATTTT	CASSLGSGLSNQPQHF	TRBV7-2	TRBJ1-5	-	-
TGTGCCAGCAGCTTGGCTGGACCCGCGGAGGAGACCCAGTACTTC	CASSLAGPAEETQYF	TRBV5-4	TRBJ2-5	-	-
TGTGCCAGCAGCCGACAAATGAACACTGAAGCTTTCTTT	CASSRQMNTEAFF	TRBV12-3/TRBV12-4	TRBJ1-1	-	-
TGTGCCAGCAGTGAAGGGTTAGCGGGGGGAAAAGAGACCCAGTACTTC	CASSEGLAGGKETQYF	TRBV2	TRBJ2-5	TRBD2	-
TGTGCCAGGGAGACAGGGAGGACCTATAATTCACCCCTCCACTTT	CARETGRTYNSPLHF	TRBV19	TRBJ1-6	TRBD1	once
TGTGCCTGGAGTCAAAGGGGGGGAATGTCCTACAATGAGCAGTTCTTC	CAWSQRGGMSYNEQFF	TRBV30	TRBJ2-1	-	-
TGTGCCAGCAGTGAATTCGTACAGGGGAGAGGCTACACCTTC	CASSEFVQGRGYTF	TRBV2	TRBJ1-2	TRBD1	-
TGTGCCAGCAGTTACAAGGGGTCGAACACTGAAGCTTTCTTT	CASSYKGSNTEAFF	TRBV6-2/TRBV6-3	TRBJ1-1	-	-
TGTGCCAGCAGCTGGGACAGAAACTATGGCTACACCTTC	CASSWDRNYGYTF	TRBV6-2/TRBV6-3	TRBJ1-2	TRBD1	-
TGTGCCAGCAGCATTGGGACAGGGGGCCAGTACGAGCAGTACTTC	CASSIGTGGQYEQYF	TRBV7-2	TRBJ2-7	TRBD1	-
TGTGCCAGCAGCCAGCCACTCTTCGGGCAGGGAGGCGGCTACACCTTC	CASSQPLFGQGGGYTF	TRBV4-2	TRBJ1-2	-	-
TGTGCCAGCAGCTTGGTTATAGCGGGGGACACCACAGATACGCAGTATTTT	CASSLVIAGDTTDTQYF	TRBV5-4	TRBJ2-3	TRBD2	-
TGTGCCAGCAGTGATTTGGGAGGGAACACTGAAGCTTTCTTT	CASSDLGGNTEAFF	TRBV2	TRBJ1-1	-	-
TGTGCCAGCAGTGTTTCTAGCGGGGGGGACTACGAGCAGTACTTC	CASSVSSGGDYEQYF	TRBV2	TRBJ2-7	TRBD2	-